This T cell receptor (beta chain) was captured in a study of blood T cell repertoires in COVID-19. Looking at the study overall: Sources were T cells, B-cell-depleted T cells, or PBMCs; the material itself was cDNA or gDNA.

Repertoires were generated with immunoSEQ multiplex PCR, while TCRdb's copy carries only in-frame clones and drops some. The sample includes approximately 300,000 clones, nearly 90% of them seen just once. Deletions cut 5 bases from V and 9 bases from J, with 14 bases between. Germline CDR1 is LNHDA and CDR2 is SQIVND (reference sequence). This CDR3 region has 13 residues. The specimen was peripheral blood. The V and J genes are TRBV19 and TRBJ2-1, with D perhaps matching TRBD2 (7 bases). The clonotype originates from a woman in her thirties with COVID-19, enrolled during active disease. CDR3 loop: CASSAGALREQFF. DNA of the CDR3: TGTGCCAGTAGTGCGGGGGCCCTCCGTGAGCAGTTCTTC.